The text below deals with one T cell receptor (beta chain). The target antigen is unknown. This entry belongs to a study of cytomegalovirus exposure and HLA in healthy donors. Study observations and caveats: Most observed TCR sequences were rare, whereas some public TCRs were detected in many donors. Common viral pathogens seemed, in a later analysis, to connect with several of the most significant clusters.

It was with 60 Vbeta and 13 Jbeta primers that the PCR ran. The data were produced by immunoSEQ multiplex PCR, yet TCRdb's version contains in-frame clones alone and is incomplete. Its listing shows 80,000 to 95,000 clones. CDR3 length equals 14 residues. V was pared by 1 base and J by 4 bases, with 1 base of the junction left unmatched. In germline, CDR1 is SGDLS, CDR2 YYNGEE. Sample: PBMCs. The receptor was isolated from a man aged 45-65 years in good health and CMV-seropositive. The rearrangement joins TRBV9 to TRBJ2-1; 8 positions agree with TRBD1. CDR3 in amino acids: CASSVTGGYNEQFF. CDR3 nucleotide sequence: TGTGCCAGCAGCGTAACAGGGGGGTACAATGAGCAGTTCTTC.